This T cell receptor (beta chain) was identified during a study of T cells in Graves' hyperthyroidism and ophthalmopathy. This CDR3 is built from 13 residues. Trimming removed 4 bases from V and 3 bases from J, with 12 bases in between. The germline gives CDR1 DFQATT, CDR2 SNEGSKA (reference sequence). Orbital computed tomography, thyroid ultrasound, serum thyroxine and TRAb, and clinical symptoms together informed the diagnoses. This clonotype was observed many times. Amplification targeted TCR beta CDR3 regions from RNA transcripts. A first-round RT-PCR of the TCR CDR3 used the HTBI primer set. TCRdb passed the multiplex PCR reads through MiXCR, listing each CDR3 protein once. In the table there are under 750,000 distinct CDR3 sequences, around 20% of which are singletons.

The J gene is TRBJ1-1, the V gene TRBV20-1, with D possibly matching TRBD1 (6 bases). Sequenced material: blood. This TCR was recovered from a woman between 50 and 59 years old with Graves' hyperthyroidism that later progressed to Graves' ophthalmopathy. The CDR3 spells CSATGVRDTEAFF. CDR3 DNA: TGCAGTGCTACAGGGGTCCGGGACACTGAAGCTTTCTTT.